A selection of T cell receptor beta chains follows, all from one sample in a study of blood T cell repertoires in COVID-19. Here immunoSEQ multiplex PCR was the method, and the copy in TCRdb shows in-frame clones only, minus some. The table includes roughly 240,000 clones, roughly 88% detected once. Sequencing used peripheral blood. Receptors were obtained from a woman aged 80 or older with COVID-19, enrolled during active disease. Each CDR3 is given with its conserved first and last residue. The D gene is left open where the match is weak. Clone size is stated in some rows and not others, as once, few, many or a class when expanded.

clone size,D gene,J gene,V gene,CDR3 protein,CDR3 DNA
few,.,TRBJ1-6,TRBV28,CASSLRGRNSPLHF,TGTGCCAGCAGTTTGCGGGGACGGAATTCACCCCTCCACTTT
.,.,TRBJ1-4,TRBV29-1,CSVEDRVEGLGKLFF,TGCAGCGTTGAAGATCGCGTCGAGGGTCTCGGAAAACTGTTTTTT
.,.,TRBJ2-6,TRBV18,CASSPGLTAGANVLTF,TGTGCCAGCTCACCGGGGTTGACAGCTGGGGCCAACGTCCTGACTTTC
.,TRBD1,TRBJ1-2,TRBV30,CAWTPPNRGAGYGYTF,TGTGCCTGGACCCCCCCCAACAGGGGTGCAGGATATGGCTACACCTTC
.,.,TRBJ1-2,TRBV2,CASSLPSSNYGYTF,TGTGCCAGCAGTCTACCGTCGAGTAACTATGGCTACACCTTC
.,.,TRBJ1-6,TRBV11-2,CASSLVLYNSPLHF,TGTGCCAGCAGCTTAGTCCTCTATAATTCACCCCTCCACTTT
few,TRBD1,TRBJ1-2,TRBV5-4,CASTRGGGNGYTF,TGTGCCAGCACCAGAGGAGGGGGCAATGGCTACACCTTC
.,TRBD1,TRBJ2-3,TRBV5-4,CASSPGQRTVTDTQYF,TGTGCCAGCAGCCCGGGACAGCGTACCGTCACAGATACGCAGTATTTT
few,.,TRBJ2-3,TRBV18,CASSPSLTDTQYF,TGTGCCAGCTCACCTTCCCTCACAGATACGCAGTATTTT
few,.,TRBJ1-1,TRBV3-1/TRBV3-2,CASSQVGGVMNTEAFF,TGTGCCAGCAGCCAAGTAGGCGGGGTTATGAACACTGAAGCTTTCTTT
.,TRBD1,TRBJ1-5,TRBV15,CATSRQQGAGQPQHF,TGTGCCACCAGCAGACAACAGGGGGCAGGGCAGCCCCAGCATTTT
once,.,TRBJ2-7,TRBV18,CASSPPDSYEQYF,TGTGCCAGCTCACCACCGGACAGCTACGAGCAGTACTTC
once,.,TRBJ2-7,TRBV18,CASSPPTGPGQYF,TGTGCCAGCTCACCTCCGACAGGCCCCGGACAGTACTTC
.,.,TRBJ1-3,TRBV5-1,CASSLAAGPNSGNTIYF,TGCGCCAGCAGCTTGGCCGCAGGGCCCAACTCTGGAAACACCATATATTTT
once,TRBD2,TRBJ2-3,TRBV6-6,CASSHRSGLAATDTQYF,TGTGCCAGCAGTCACCGGTCGGGACTAGCGGCCACAGATACGCAGTATTTT
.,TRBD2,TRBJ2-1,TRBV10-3,CAISTSGGAYNEQFF,TGTGCCATCAGTACTAGCGGGGGGGCCTACAATGAGCAGTTCTTC
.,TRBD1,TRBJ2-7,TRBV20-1,CSASRTGGSYEQYF,TGCAGTGCTAGTAGGACAGGGGGTAGCTACGAGCAGTACTTC
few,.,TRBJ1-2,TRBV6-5,CASSTSGNSVGYTF,TGTGCCAGCAGTACGAGCGGCAATTCTGTGGGCTACACCTTC
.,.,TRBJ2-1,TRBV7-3,CASKGPDNEQFF,TGTGCCAGCAAGGGGCCAGACAATGAGCAGTTCTTC
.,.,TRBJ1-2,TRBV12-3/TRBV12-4,CASSWSGYLGYTF,TGTGCCAGCAGTTGGTCGGGATATTTGGGCTACACCTTC
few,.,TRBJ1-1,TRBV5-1,CASSLEGGRNTEAFF,TGCGCCAGCAGCTTGGAGGGGGGGCGGAACACTGAAGCTTTCTTT
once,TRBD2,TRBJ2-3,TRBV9,CASSVLPLAGGKDTQYF,TGTGCCAGCAGCGTTCTCCCCTTAGCGGGGGGGAAGGATACGCAGTATTTT
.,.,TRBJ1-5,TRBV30,CAWSKLSTNQPQHF,TGTGCCTGGAGTAAACTGTCTACCAATCAGCCCCAGCATTTT
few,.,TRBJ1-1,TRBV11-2,CASSPQANTEAFF,TGTGCCAGCAGCCCTCAGGCGAACACTGAAGCTTTCTTT
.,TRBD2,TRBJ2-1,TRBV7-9,CASSSDGLAGPQEQFF,TGTGCCAGCAGCTCAGATGGACTAGCGGGGCCCCAGGAGCAGTTCTTC
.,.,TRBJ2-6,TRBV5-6,CASSLGQGLSSGANVLTF,TGTGCCAGCAGCTTAGGGCAGGGACTTAGCTCTGGGGCCAACGTCCTGACTTTC
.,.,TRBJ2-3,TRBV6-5,CASSYGGSDTQYF,TGTGCCAGCAGTTACGGGGGGTCAGATACGCAGTATTTT
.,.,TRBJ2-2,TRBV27,CASSFYRGGGELFF,TGTGCCAGCAGTTTCTACCGGGGTGGCGGGGAGCTGTTTTTT
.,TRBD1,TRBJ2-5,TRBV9,CASSVGTAGETQYF,TGTGCCAGCAGCGTTGGGACAGCTGGAGAGACCCAGTACTTC
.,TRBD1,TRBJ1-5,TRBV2,CASSPGTGGPQPQHF,TGTGCCAGCAGCCCCGGGACAGGGGGCCCTCAGCCCCAGCATTTT
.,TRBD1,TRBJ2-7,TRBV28,CASSQRDRGSYEQYF,TGTGCCAGCAGTCAAAGGGACAGGGGGTCCTACGAGCAGTACTTC
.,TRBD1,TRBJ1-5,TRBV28,CASSLPDRGVNNQPQHF,TGTGCCAGCAGTCTCCCTGACAGGGGGGTTAACAATCAGCCCCAGCATTTT
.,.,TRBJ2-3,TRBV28,CASSGFLPTDTQYF,TGTGCCAGCAGTGGCTTCCTTCCCACAGATACGCAGTATTTT
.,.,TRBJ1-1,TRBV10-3,CAISDQGMNTEAFF,TGTGCCATCAGTGATCAGGGGATGAACACTGAAGCTTTCTTT
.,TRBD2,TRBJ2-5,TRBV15,CATSRSGYASGPQETQYF,TGTGCCACCAGCAGATCCGGTTATGCTAGCGGGCCCCAAGAGACCCAGTACTTC
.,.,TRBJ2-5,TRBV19,CASSTRVEETQYF,TGTGCCAGTAGTACGAGGGTAGAAGAGACCCAGTACTTC
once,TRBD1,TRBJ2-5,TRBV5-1,CASSKGTGSTRQETQYF,TGCGCCAGCAGCAAAGGGACAGGGTCGACAAGGCAAGAGACCCAGTACTTC
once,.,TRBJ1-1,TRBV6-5,CASSRGRGNTEAFF,TGTGCCAGCAGCAGGGGACGAGGGAACACTGAAGCTTTCTTT
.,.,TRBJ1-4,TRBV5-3,CARSPRLTESSEKLFF,TGTGCCAGAAGCCCACGCCTGACAGAATCCTCTGAAAAACTGTTTTTT
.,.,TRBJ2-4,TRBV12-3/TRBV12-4,CASSRSVNIQYF,TGTGCCAGCAGCCGCTCGGTAAACATTCAGTACTTC
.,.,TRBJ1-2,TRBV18,CASSPVLLAEGGGYTF,TGTGCCAGCTCACCAGTGTTGTTGGCGGAAGGGGGTGGCTACACCTTC
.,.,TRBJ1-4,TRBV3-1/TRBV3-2,CASSQDPGRGGEKLFF,TGTGCCAGCAGCCAAGATCCAGGCAGGGGCGGAGAAAAACTGTTTTTT
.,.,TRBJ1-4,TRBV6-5,CASSRRQTEKLFF,TGTGCCAGCAGTCGACGACAGACTGAAAAACTGTTTTTT